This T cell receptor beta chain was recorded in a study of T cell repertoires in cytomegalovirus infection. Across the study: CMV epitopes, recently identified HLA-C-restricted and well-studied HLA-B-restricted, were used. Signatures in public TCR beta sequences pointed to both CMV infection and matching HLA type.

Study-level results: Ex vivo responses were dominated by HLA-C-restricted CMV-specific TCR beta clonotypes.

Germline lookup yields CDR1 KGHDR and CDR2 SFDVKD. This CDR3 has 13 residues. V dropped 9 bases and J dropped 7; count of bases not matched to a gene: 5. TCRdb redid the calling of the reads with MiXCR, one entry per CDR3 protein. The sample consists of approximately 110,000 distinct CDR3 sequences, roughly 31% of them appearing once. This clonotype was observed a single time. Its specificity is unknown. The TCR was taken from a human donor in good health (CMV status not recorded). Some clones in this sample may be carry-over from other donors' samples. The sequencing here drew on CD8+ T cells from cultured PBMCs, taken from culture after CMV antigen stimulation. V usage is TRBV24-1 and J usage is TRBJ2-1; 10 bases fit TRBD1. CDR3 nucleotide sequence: TGTGCCACCTCGGGGACAGGGGTGAATGAGCAGTTCTTC. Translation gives CATSGTGVNEQFF.